Following are 15 T cell receptor beta chains from one sample sequenced in a study of cytomegalovirus exposure and HLA in healthy donors (dated by TCRdb to about 2017). To prepare the library, the immunoSEQ multiplex PCR assay was applied. A mixture of 60 forward primers for TCR Vbeta segments and 13 reverse primers for TCR Jbeta segments was used in the multiplex PCR. The immuneACCESS repertoire file appears here via TCRdb, limited to in-frame rearrangements. These files lack a portion of the clones; in checked studies, under half of the deficit traces to unresolved V genes, and the cause of the others is not known. The sample contains roughly 150,000 clones, roughly 85% of them found a single time. 1.7% of the sample is taken by the ten largest. What was sequenced was PBMCs. The source of these receptors is a woman in her thirties in good health and CMV-seronegative.

The rearrangement links TRBV10-3 to TRBJ1-6, with TRBD1 identical over 7 bases. Germline CDR1 reads ENHRY; CDR2 reads SYGVKD. Germline trimming cut 10 bases from V and 9 bases from J; bases unmatched to any gene: 6. CDR3 length: 12 residues. The CDR3 reads CASSNRGSPLHF. The CDR3 DNA sequence: TGTGCCAGCAGCAACAGGGGTTCACCCCTCCACTTT.

The chain is built from TRBV27 and TRBJ1-5, with TRBD1 identical over 9 bases. This CDR3 is 16 amino acids long. With V trimmed by 5 bases and J by 5 bases, 10 bases remained unmatched. Germline CDR1 reads MNHEY; CDR2 reads SMNVEV (reference sequence). This chain's CDR3 is CASSPPGTGQHQPQHF. In DNA form, the CDR3 reads TGTGCCAGCAGTCCACCCGGGACAGGGCAACATCAGCCCCAGCATTTT.

J is TRBJ2-3 and V is TRBV27; tentatively, D is TRBD2 (6 bases). The CDR3 spans 15 residues. V was clipped by 5 bases and J by 5 bases, with 17 bases between them. Germline assignment: CDR1 MNHEY and CDR2 SMNVEV (reference sequence). CDR3 coding DNA: TGTGCCAGCAGTCCGGGACTTCGGGCGGGAGATACGCAGTATTTT. It yields the protein CASSPGLRAGDTQYF.

This chain uses TRBV6-5 with TRBJ1-1; D gene unclear. The CDR3 spans 13 residues. Germline lookup yields CDR1 MNHEY and CDR2 SVGAGI. V dropped 5 bases and J dropped 4 bases, with 11 bases sitting between them. The CDR3 region is CASSVGEVTEAFF. The DNA for the CDR3 is TGTGCCAGCAGTGTCGGTGAGGTCACTGAAGCTTTCTTT.

V is TRBV5-8 and J is TRBJ2-7, with D hard to call. Germline V gene sequence: CDR1 SGHTS, CDR2 YDEGEE. CDR3 size: 12 residues. The V end was cut by 4 bases, the J end by 3 bases, with 8 bases between. The CDR3 region has the DNA TGTGCCAGCAGCCCAGACAACTACGAGCAGTACTTC. Translation gives CASSPDNYEQYF. The full variable domain, completed using reference TRBV5-8 and TRBJ2-7, is EAGVTQSPTHLIKTRGQQATLRCSPISGHTSVYWYQQALGLGLQFLLWYDEGEERNRGNFPPRFSGRQFPNYSSELNVNALELEDSALYLCASSPDNYEQYFGPGTRLTVT.

The rearrangement joins TRBV2 to TRBJ2-1, with 8 bases matching TRBD2. CDR1 SNHLY and CDR2 FYNNEI come from the germline V gene. The CDR3 runs 15 residues. Trimming cost V 8 bases and J 4 bases; bases outside gene matches: 10. The CDR3 coding sequence is TGTGCCAGCGGGCGAGCGGGGGCCGCATACAATGAGCAGTTCTTC. Its translation is CASGRAGAAYNEQFF.

The V and J genes are TRBV18 and TRBJ2-7; 7 bases fit TRBD1. Trimming took 3 bases from V and 3 from J; bases not matched to a gene: 8. This CDR3 comprises 15 residues. Germline V gives CDR1 KGHSH, CDR2 LQKENI. The CDR3 loop reads CASSPPGQNHYEQYF. As DNA, the CDR3 is TGTGCCAGCTCACCCCCGGGACAGAACCACTACGAGCAGTACTTC.

The chain joins TRBV6-5 to TRBJ1-2; no clear D. V lost 4 bases to trimming and J lost 0 bases, with 12 bases between them. Germline V gene sequence: CDR1 MNHEY, CDR2 SVGAGI. The CDR3 sequence is 15 residues long. DNA for the CDR3: TGTGCCAGCAGTTCACTACTAACTGCTAACTATGGCTACACCTTC. Protein product: CASSSLLTANYGYTF.

This clone was detected only a few times. The chain has TRBV5-6 and TRBJ1-1, with D possibly matching TRBD1 (5 bases). Germline V lookup: CDR1 SGHDT, CDR2 YYEEEE. The CDR3 totals 17 residues. The V end lost 1 base, the J end lost 1 base, and 17 bases lay between the germline ends. Here the CDR3 DNA reads TGTGCCAGCAGCTTGTGGGGCCTGTGGGAAGGGAACACTGAAGCTTTCTTT. Protein: CASSLWGLWEGNTEAFF.

This rearrangement joins TRBV10-2 to TRBJ2-7; D perhaps matches TRBD1 (6 bases). Deletions cut 3 bases from V and 5 bases from J, with 20 bases between. The CDR3 runs to 16 residues. Germline V gives CDR1 WSHSY, CDR2 SAAADI. This CDR3 is CASSDWTPKGVNEQYF. DNA of the CDR3: TGCGCCAGCAGTGATTGGACACCAAAGGGGGTCAACGAGCAGTACTTC.

This chain joins TRBV4-3 and TRBJ2-3; D gene uncertain. V lost 0 bases to trimming and J lost 2 bases, with 6 bases between them. In germline, CDR1 is LGHNA, CDR2 YSLEER. The length of the CDR3 is 14 residues. The CDR3 nucleotides are TGCGCCAGCAGCCAAGAACTAAACACAGATACGCAGTATTTT. It translates to CASSQELNTDTQYF.

The rearrangement links TRBV7-3 to TRBJ1-2; D gene ambiguous. CDR1 is SGHTA and CDR2 is FQGTGA in the germline V gene. The length of the CDR3 is 15 residues. Trimming shortened V by 2 bases and J by 4 bases, and 14 bases separated the two germline ends. This chain's CDR3 is CASSLSLGSGYGYTF. The CDR3 bases are TGTGCCAGCAGCTTATCCCTCGGGAGTGGCTATGGCTACACCTTC. Complete variable domain (other parts from reference TRBV7-3 and TRBJ1-2): GAGVSQTPSNKVTEKGKYVELRCDPISGHTALYWYRQSLGQGPEFLIYFQGTGAADDSGLPNDRFFAVRPEGSVSTLKIQRTERGDSAVYLCASSLSLGSGYGYTFGSGTRLTVV.

The chain joins TRBV6-1 to TRBJ1-2, with a tentative D call TRBD1 (5 bases). The CDR3 length is 13 residues. The V gene's germline CDR1 is MNHNS and CDR2 SASEGT. V was pared by 3 bases and J by 8 bases, with 13 bases between. The CDR3 DNA reads TGTGCCAGCAGTGATGGGGGGGTGGGGGGCTACACCTTC. It specifies CASSDGGVGGYTF.

The V call is TRBV18, the J call TRBJ2-7; a weak D match, TRBD2 (5 bases). Per the germline V gene, CDR1 is KGHSH and CDR2 is LQKENI. With 0 bases removed from V and 1 base from J, the gap between germline ends came to 10 bases. CDR3 length: 15 residues. This CDR3 reads CASSPPNTGSYEQYF. Here the CDR3 DNA reads TGTGCCAGCTCACCACCCAATACGGGGTCCTACGAGCAGTACTTC.

The chain joins TRBV5-1 to TRBJ2-7; D may be TRBD2 (6 bases). The CDR3 is made up of 12 amino acids. The germline V and J ends were trimmed by 1 base and 10 bases, with 12 bases remaining between them. Germline V lookup: CDR1 SGHRS, CDR2 YFSETQ. CDR3 in amino acids: CASSLIDGGQYF. CDR3 bases: TGCGCCAGCAGCTTGATTGACGGGGGACAGTACTTC. Based on the CDR3 plus reference TRBV5-1 and TRBJ2-7, the full variable domain is KAGVTQTPRYLIKTRGQQVTLSCSPISGHRSVSWYQQTPGQGLQFLFEYFSETQRNKGNFPGRFSGRQFSNSRSEMNVSTLELGDSALYLCASSLIDGGQYFGPGTRLTVT.